The following is a T cell receptor beta chain sequence with its context. Its target is unknown. These data belong to a study of blood T cells in healthy people across ages. Study outcomes and limitations: Unsorted PBMCs blocked a conclusive comparison of naive and antigen-experienced cells.

A J-beta primer mix and a sample-barcoded 5' primer were used in a second PCR of roughly 7 to 12 cycles. TCRdb processed the 5' RACE reads anew with MiXCR; each CDR3 protein has one entry. The sample lists 450,000 to 650,000 distinct CDR3 sequences, around 24% seen once, with roughly 10% in the top ten. The CDR3 loop spans 14 amino acids. The V end was cut by 5 bases, the J end by 12 bases, with 20 bases between. These same data were also listed under a study on T cells of mothers and their children. According to that study: The study sampled three healthy Caucasian mothers and their six children.

V gene TRBV12-3 or TRBV12-4 combines with J gene TRBJ2-1, with D perhaps assigned TRBD1 or TRBD2 (6 bases each). This receptor was identified in a boy aged 5-17 years in good health. Sequencing was performed on blood. The CDR3 DNA is TGTGCCAGCAGTACATTCGGGGGCGGGGTTGGGCAGTTCTTC. Its translation: CASSTFGGGVGQFF.